One and the same sample provided the 17 T cell receptor beta chains below, sequenced in a study of T cell changes during pregnancy in multiple sclerosis. Sequencing used immunoSEQ multiplex PCR; TCRdb keeps in-frame clones, though not all of them. The sample contains approximately 100,000 clones, around nine tenths of which appear only once. Specimen: peripheral blood, collected in the second trimester of pregnancy. The receptors were gathered from a female donor with multiple sclerosis, enrolled in a pregnancy study.

The chain links TRBV5-5 to TRBJ2-1; the D gene is possibly TRBD2 (6 bases). Germline V gene sequence: CDR1 SGHKS, CDR2 YYEKEE (reference sequence). Between the trimmed V and J ends, which lost 1 base and 6 bases, there was a span of 26 bases. The CDR3 spans 19 residues. The DNA for the CDR3 is TGTGCCAGCAGCTTGTATCTTAGTAATTGGGGACTTGCCTCCAATGAGCAGTTCTTC. The encoded protein is CASSLYLSNWGLASNEQFF. The full variable domain, completed using reference TRBV5-5 and TRBJ2-1, is DAGVTQSPTHLIKTRGQQVTLRCSPISGHKSVSWYQQVLGQGPQFIFQYYEKEERGRGNFPDRFSARQFPNYSSELNVNALLLGDSALYLCASSLYLSNWGLASNEQFFGPGTRLTVL.

The gene calls are TRBV9 and TRBJ1-2, with 8 bases that match TRBD1. The V and J ends lost 3 bases and 4 bases, in that order; junction bases with no gene match: 8. The length of the CDR3 is 15 residues. CDR1 is SGDLS, CDR2 YYNGEE, per germline. CDR3 protein: CASSAAPGQAYGYTF. The CDR3 coding sequence is TGTGCCAGCAGCGCCGCCCCGGGACAGGCCTATGGCTACACCTTC.

Only one count was recorded for this clone. The chain employs TRBV6-5 and TRBJ2-2, with TRBD1 matching over 7 bases. The CDR3 sequence is 16 residues long. With 2 bases clipped from V and 1 base from J, the junction kept 4 bases outside the gene matches. Germline assignment: CDR1 MNHEY and CDR2 SVGAGI. In DNA, the CDR3 is TGTGCCAGCAGTTACCAGGGGACAGTGAACACCGGGGAGCTGTTTTTT. Translating it yields CASSYQGTVNTGELFF.

The chain is built from TRBV19 and TRBJ1-2; TRBD1 aligns across 7 bases. There are 14 residues in the CDR3. Germline V gives CDR1 LNHDA, CDR2 SQIVND (reference sequence). Unmatched junction bases numbered 8, after V lost 2 bases and J lost 8 bases. CDR3 bases: TGTGCCAGTAGTATAACAGGGGCCCCCTCCGGCTACACCTTC. Translation: CASSITGAPSGYTF.

The chain combines TRBV15 with TRBJ2-7; TRBD1 agrees at 9 bases. The V and J ends lost 1 base and 6 bases, in that order; junction bases with no gene match: 7. Looked up from germline, CDR1 is LNHNV and CDR2 is YYDKDF (reference sequence). CDR3 length: 15 residues. The CDR3 bases are TGTGCCACCAGCAGAGGCTTGGGACAGGGAGCCGAGCAGTACTTC. This translates into CATSRGLGQGAEQYF.

V is TRBV15 and J is TRBJ2-1, with 8 positions matching TRBD2. Looked up from germline, CDR1 is LNHNV and CDR2 is YYDKDF (reference sequence). The CDR3 runs 17 residues. The ends lost 4 bases at V and 0 bases at J; junction bases unmatched: 8. CDR3 nucleotides: TGTGCCACCAGCAAAGCGATAGCGGGACACTCCTACAATGAGCAGTTCTTC. Amino acids: CATSKAIAGHSYNEQFF.

V and J are TRBV6-1 and TRBJ2-7; 11 nucleotides match TRBD1. V shed 3 bases, J shed 6 bases, and the junction held 7 bases outside the gene matches. Germline V gene lookup returns CDR1 MNHNS and CDR2 SASEGT. CDR3 size: 15 residues. CDR3 amino acids: CASSDYRDRGSEQYF. CDR3 nucleotides: TGTGCCAGCAGTGATTACCGGGACAGGGGGTCCGAGCAGTACTTC.

The chain joins TRBV7-3 to TRBJ2-2, with 7 bases identical to TRBD2. This CDR3 region has 17 residues. Germline V gene lookup returns CDR1 SGHTA and CDR2 FQGTGA. Trimming took 4 bases from V and 2 from J; bases not matched to a gene: 10. CDR3 sequence reads: CASSSKRAGVNTGELFF. CDR3 nucleotide sequence: TGTGCCAGCAGCTCCAAACGGGCGGGAGTTAACACCGGGGAGCTGTTTTTT.

This chain links TRBV29-1 with TRBJ1-1; 11 positions agree with TRBD1. Germline CDR1 reads SQVTM; CDR2 reads ANQGSEA. There are 12 residues in the CDR3. Germline trimming cut 7 bases from V and 4 bases from J; bases unmatched to any gene: 2. The chain's CDR3 is CSGGQGGTEAFF. In DNA, the CDR3 is TGCAGCGGGGGACAGGGGGGCACTGAAGCTTTCTTT.

V gene TRBV7-2 combines with J gene TRBJ2-5, with 7 bases identical to TRBD1. CDR1 is SGHTA and CDR2 is FQGNSA in the germline V gene. The CDR3 extends over 14 amino acids. The trim removed 5 bases at V and 1 base at J, leaving 4 bases unmatched. CDR3 DNA: TGTGCCAGCAGCGGACAGGTTTTCCAAGAGACCCAGTACTTC. It yields the protein CASSGQVFQETQYF.

This chain uses TRBV18 with TRBJ2-7; D unresolved. Trimming stripped 2 bases from V and 2 bases from J, with 7 bases between. The length of the CDR3 is 13 residues. CDR1 and CDR2 from the germline V gene are KGHSH and LQKENI. CDR3 loop: CASSPRATYEQYF. Written as DNA, the CDR3 is TGTGCCAGCTCACCAAGAGCCACCTACGAGCAGTACTTC. Filled out from reference TRBV18 and TRBJ2-7, the complete variable domain reads NAGVMQNPRHLVRRRGQEARLRCSPMKGHSHVYWYRQLPEEGLKFMVYLQKENIIDESGMPKERFSAEFPKEGPSILRIQQVVRGDSAAYFCASSPRATYEQYFGPGTRLTVT.

This clone was seen only a few times. This chain connects TRBV15 to TRBJ2-1; 11 bases agree with TRBD2. The CDR3 has 15 amino acids. Losses at the gene ends were 8 bases for V and 3 bases for J; bases not matched to a gene: 6. Germline values: CDR1 LNHNV, CDR2 YYDKDF (reference sequence). In DNA, the CDR3 is TGTGCCACCGCCCCCGGGACTAGCGGCTACAATGAGCAGTTCTTC. Its protein is CATAPGTSGYNEQFF. Full variable domain (missing parts from reference TRBV15 and TRBJ2-1): DAMVIQNPRYQVTQFGKPVTLSCSQTLNHNVMYWYQQKSSQAPKLLFHYYDKDFNNEADTPDNFQSRRPNTSFCFLDIRSPGLGDTAMYLCATAPGTSGYNEQFFGPGTRLTVL.

The CDR3 sequence: CASSGSWATSPNTEAFF. The CDR3 nucleotides read TGTGCCAGCAGTGGGTCTTGGGCCACGAGCCCGAACACTGAAGCTTTCTTT. This chain joins TRBV6-1 and TRBJ1-1; D ambiguous. Germline assignment: CDR1 MNHNS and CDR2 SASEGT. This CDR3 region has 17 residues. Trimming cost V 4 bases and J 1 base, with 19 bases left between them.

The chain couples TRBV6-5 to TRBJ2-1, with TRBD2 matching over 10 bases. Trimming at V came to 0 bases and at J to 6 bases, leaving 2 bases not matched to a gene. This CDR3 has 15 amino acids. Germline assignment: CDR1 MNHEY and CDR2 SVGAGI. The CDR3 protein is CASSYSGTSANEQFF. CDR3 DNA: TGTGCCAGCAGTTACTCCGGGACTAGCGCCAATGAGCAGTTCTTC.

The J gene is TRBJ2-7, the V gene TRBV30; D is unclear. Germline CDR1 reads GTSNPN; CDR2 reads SVGIG (reference sequence). The CDR3 is made up of 12 amino acids. The V end lost 4 bases, the J end lost 2 bases, and 9 bases lay between the germline ends. CDR3 DNA: TGTGCCTGGATAGACACGACCTACGAGCAGTACTTC. It is translated as CAWIDTTYEQYF.

As DNA, the CDR3 is TGCGCCAGCAGAAGGGCAGGGGACTCTGGGGCCAACGTCCTGACTTTC. It translates to CASRRAGDSGANVLTF. The chain links TRBV5-1 to TRBJ2-6, with a possible D match to TRBD1 (6 bases). There are 16 residues in the CDR3. Looked up from germline, CDR1 is SGHRS and CDR2 is YFSETQ. Trimming took 5 bases from V and 0 from J, leaving 12 bases between them.

This clone was counted between two and nine times. The chain employs TRBV19 and TRBJ2-3, with TRBD1 identical over 10 bases. The CDR3 spans 13 residues. The junction had 3 bases not matched to a gene; V was cut back by 8 bases and J by 4 bases. Germline CDR1 is LNHDA and CDR2 is SQIVND (reference sequence). The CDR3, as DNA: TGTGCCAGTCGGGACAGGGGTGCAGATACGCAGTATTTT. Amino acid sequence: CASRDRGADTQYF.